Listed here are 17 T cell receptor beta chains from one sample, sequenced in a study of T cells in Graves' hyperthyroidism and ophthalmopathy. TCR beta CDR3 region amplification was performed from RNA transcripts. The HTBI primer set served for first-round RT-PCR of the TCR CDR3. TCRdb processed the multiplex PCR reads anew with MiXCR; each CDR3 protein has one entry. The table records a few hundred thousand distinct CDR3 sequences, approximately 13% of them present only once. Sequenced input: blood. These receptors originate from a young woman with Graves' hyperthyroidism.

This clonotype was detected a few times. The chain's CDR3 is CASRGENSGNTIYF. The DNA for the CDR3 is TGTGCCAGCAGAGGAGAAAACTCTGGAAACACCATATATTTT. The J gene is TRBJ1-3, the V gene TRBV3-1; D call uncertain. Germline V gene data show CDR1 as LGHDT and CDR2 as YNNKEL (reference sequence). This CDR3 is built from 14 residues. V lost 6 bases to trimming and J lost 0 bases, with 9 bases between them.

This clonotype was seen many times. CDR3 region: CARKGHHINYGYTF. CDR3 DNA sequence: TGTGCTAGGAAGGGGCACCACATTAACTATGGCTACACCTTC. V gene TRBV7-7 combines with J gene TRBJ1-2; D perhaps matches TRBD1 (5 bases). Germline V CDR1 and CDR2: SSHAT, FNYEAQ (reference sequence). This CDR3 region has 14 residues.

This clonotype was seen repeatedly, ten times or more. The rearrangement joins TRBV28 to TRBJ2-7; D is perhaps TRBD2 (5 bases). CDR1 and CDR2 from the germline V gene are MDHEN and SYDVKM. The CDR3 length is 15 residues. V was clipped by 4 bases and J by 3 bases, with 16 bases between them. The CDR3 loop is CASSSVRDPLYEQYF. In DNA form, the CDR3 reads TGTGCCAGCAGTTCCGTGAGGGATCCACTCTACGAGCAGTACTTC.

The V and J genes are TRBV4-1 and TRBJ2-2; D unresolved. Germline V gives CDR1 MGHRA, CDR2 YSYEKL. Trimming cost V 4 bases and J 6 bases, with 6 bases left between them. The CDR3 contains 12 residues. The CDR3, as DNA: TGCGCCAGCAGCCGTAGGTCCGGGGAGCTGTTTTTT. Translating it yields CASSRRSGELFF.

This sequence joins TRBV2 and TRBJ1-3; D remains ambiguous. Germline V CDR1 and CDR2: SNHLY, FYNNEI. The V and J ends lost 1 base and 4 bases respectively, with 8 bases between them. CDR3 length: 14 residues. The CDR3 spells CASSEDGRGNTIYF. CDR3 nucleotide sequence: TGTGCCAGCAGTGAAGATGGACGCGGAAACACCATATATTTT. Based on the CDR3 plus reference TRBV2 and TRBJ1-3, the full variable domain is EPEVTQTPSHQVTQMGQEVILRCVPISNHLYFYWYRQILGQKVEFLVSFYNNEISEKSEIFDDQFSVERPDGSNFTLKIRSTKLEDSAMYFCASSEDGRGNTIYFGEGSWLTVV.

This clonotype has only a few counts. V usage is TRBV7-9 and J usage is TRBJ1-5; D is possibly TRBD1 (6 bases). The V gene's germline CDR1 is SEHNR and CDR2 FQNEAQ (reference sequence). Trimming pared 4 bases from V and 3 bases from J, leaving 16 bases between. This CDR3 region has 16 residues. The CDR3 DNA reads TGTGCCAGCAGCTCCGACCAACAGGGTCCCAATCAGCCCCAGCATTTT. Its translation is CASSSDQQGPNQPQHF.

This clonotype came up many times. The chain joins TRBV6-1 to TRBJ1-2; a weak D match, TRBD1 (5 bases). In germline, CDR1 is MNHNS, CDR2 SASEGT. V lost 6 bases to trimming and J lost 4 bases, with 15 bases between them. The CDR3 totals 14 residues. CDR3 sequence reads: CASRSTGLPYGYTF. In DNA, the CDR3 is TGTGCCAGCAGAAGCACAGGCCTTCCCTATGGCTACACCTTC.

This chain uses TRBV12-5 with TRBJ2-6; tentatively, D is TRBD1 (6 bases). In germline, CDR1 is LGHNT, CDR2 FRNRAP. V was pared by 7 bases and J by 0 bases, with 13 bases between. The CDR3 consists of 16 residues. CDR3 in amino acids: CASARTVGSGANVLTF. CDR3 sequence (DNA): TGTGCTAGTGCCAGGACAGTTGGCTCTGGGGCCAACGTCCTGACTTTC.

This clonotype is classed as medium-sized (0.01 to 0.1%). The gene calls are TRBV11-2 and TRBJ1-4; TRBD1 matches at 10 bases. The CDR3 consists of 17 residues. Germline loops: CDR1 SGHAT, CDR2 FQNNGV. The CDR3 is CASSRRFPGTGDEKLFF. The CDR3 DNA follows: TGTGCTTCCAGCAGGCGCTTCCCGGGGACAGGGGATGAAAAACTGTTTTTT.

This clonotype was seen a few times. The gene calls are TRBV7-8 and TRBJ1-4; D ambiguous. V was clipped by 4 bases and J by 4 bases, with 7 bases between them. In germline, CDR1 is SGHVS, CDR2 FQNEAQ. The length of the CDR3 is 13 residues. CDR3 bases: TGTGCCAGCAGCTCGGGGTTTAATGAAAAACTGTTTTTT. Protein product: CASSSGFNEKLFF.

This sequence joins TRBV9 and TRBJ1-1, with 7 bases that match TRBD1. CDR1 and CDR2 (germline): SGDLS, YYNGEE. Trimming cost V 4 bases and J 2 bases; bases outside gene matches: 5. The CDR3 covers 14 residues. For the CDR3, the DNA is TGTGCCAGCAGCAAGTCAGGGGGAAACACTGAAGCTTTCTTT. This encodes CASSKSGGNTEAFF.

The gene calls are TRBV20-1 and TRBJ1-5; D call uncertain. V was pared by 0 bases and J by 0 bases, with 9 bases between. From germline, CDR1 is DFQATT and CDR2 SNEGSKA (reference sequence). The CDR3 runs to 15 residues. The CDR3 protein is CSAREGRYSNQPQHF. As DNA, the CDR3 is TGCAGTGCTAGAGAAGGCCGATATAGCAATCAGCCCCAGCATTTT.

Of note for this clonotype: A clone one base away is much larger, so this may be a read error. This sequence joins TRBV6-5 and TRBJ2-2; 10 nucleotides line up with TRBD1. Germline CDR1 MNHEY, CDR2 SVGAGI. The CDR3 runs 16 residues. The chain's CDR3 is CASSYIGTGVTGGLFF. CDR3 nucleotide sequence: TGTGCCAGCAGTTACATAGGGACAGGGGTCACCGGGGGGCTGTTTTTT.

The V call is TRBV5-1, the J call TRBJ2-5, with a tentative D call TRBD2 (5 bases). Germline CDR1 and CDR2: SGHRS and YFSETQ. This CDR3 spans 16 amino acids. V was trimmed by 0 bases and J by 2 bases, leaving 14 bases between them. CDR3 sequence reads: CASSLVRASQQETQYF. The CDR3 DNA follows: TGCGCCAGCAGCTTGGTGCGGGCTAGCCAACAAGAGACCCAGTACTTC.

This clonotype was recorded at least ten times. V gene TRBV18 combines with J gene TRBJ2-3; the D is unclear. This CDR3 has 11 amino acids. Trimming removed 4 bases at V and 4 bases at J, with 3 bases between. The germline V gene has CDR1 KGHSH and CDR2 LQKENI. Here the CDR3 DNA reads TGTGCCAGCTCACGCGCAGATACGCAGTATTTT. Its translation is CASSRADTQYF. Variable domain in full (rest from reference TRBV18 and TRBJ2-3): NAGVMQNPRHLVRRRGQEARLRCSPMKGHSHVYWYRQLPEEGLKFMVYLQKENIIDESGMPKERFSAEFPKEGPSILRIQQVVRGDSAAYFCASSRADTQYFGPGTRLTVL.

V usage is TRBV6-6 and J usage is TRBJ2-2; 12 bases align to TRBD2. Trimming removed 0 bases from V and 7 bases from J; junction bases left unmatched: 9. Germline assignment: CDR1 MNHNY and CDR2 SVGAGI (reference sequence). The CDR3 runs 18 residues. The DNA of the CDR3 is TGTGCCAGCAGTTACTCTCTCGCGGCTAGCGGGAGGGGCGGGGAGCTGTTTTTT. It is translated as CASSYSLAASGRGGELFF.

The sample holds many counts of this clonotype. The chain couples TRBV28 to TRBJ2-5, with D unresolved. The V end lost 4 bases, the J end lost 7 bases, and 7 bases lay between the germline ends. This CDR3 contains 11 residues. Germline values: CDR1 MDHEN, CDR2 SYDVKM. The CDR3 reads CASSSTRTQYF. CDR3 DNA: TGTGCCAGCAGTTCAACGAGGACCCAGTACTTC.